A single sample is the source of the 13 T cell receptor beta chains below, sequenced in a study of blood T cell repertoires in COVID-19. Using immunoSEQ multiplex PCR, the repertoire was profiled, and TCRdb retains in-frame clones only, with some absent. Of around 280,000 clones listed, under 90% are singletons. The sequencing input was PBMCs or T cells enriched from blood (not recorded which). The receptor set was obtained from a woman aged 35 to 49 who had recovered from COVID-19.

The chain employs TRBV9 and TRBJ2-5, with 10 nucleotides matching TRBD2. Trimming removed 3 bases from V and 4 bases from J; junction bases left unmatched: 12. The CDR3 runs to 17 residues. From germline, CDR1 is SGDLS and CDR2 YYNGEE. The CDR3 reads CASSEGLAPTVRETQYF. As DNA, the CDR3 is TGTGCCAGCAGCGAGGGACTAGCGCCTACCGTTCGAGAGACCCAGTACTTC. Drawing the rest from reference TRBV9 and TRBJ2-5, the complete variable domain is DSGVTQTPKHLITATGQRVTLRCSPRSGDLSVYWYQQSLDQGLQFLIQYYNGEERAKGNILERFSAQQFPDLHSELNLSSLELGDSALYFCASSEGLAPTVRETQYFGPGTRLLVL.

The chain joins TRBV19 to TRBJ1-1; 7 bases fit TRBD1. This CDR3 region has 15 residues. The germline gives CDR1 LNHDA, CDR2 SQIVND (reference sequence). J gave up 1 base and V 4 bases, and 6 bases lay outside the gene matches. The chain's CDR3 is CASSKPDRANTEAFF. The CDR3 DNA reads as TGTGCCAGTAGTAAGCCCGACAGGGCGAACACTGAAGCTTTCTTT.

V and J are TRBV11-2 and TRBJ1-1; D gene unclear. The CDR3 is 13 amino acids. The germline V gene encodes CDR1 SGHAT and CDR2 FQNNGV. V was clipped by 5 bases and J by 11 bases, with 18 bases between them. CDR3 DNA: TGTGCCAGCAGCCAGCGGTATTCCTTCAAGGCTTTCTTT. The encoded protein is CASSQRYSFKAFF. The whole variable domain, filled in from reference TRBV11-2 and TRBJ1-1, reads EAGVAQSPRYKIIEKRQSVAFWCNPISGHATLYWYQQILGQGPKLLIQFQNNGVVDDSQLPKDRFSAERLKGVDSTLKIQPAKLEDSAVYLCASSQRYSFKAFFGQGTRLTVV.

The chain uses TRBV19 and TRBJ1-4; D is unclear. Germline V gives CDR1 LNHDA, CDR2 SQIVND (reference sequence). Trimming took 2 bases from V and 0 from J, leaving 7 bases between them. The CDR3 sequence is 15 residues long. CDR3 sequence reads: CASSIQVATNEKLFF. Here the CDR3 DNA reads TGTGCCAGTAGTATACAGGTAGCAACTAATGAAAAACTGTTTTTT.

J is TRBJ1-2 and V is TRBV4-1, with TRBD1 as a possible D gene (6 bases). The germline CDR1 and CDR2 sequences are MGHRA and YSYEKL. There are 16 residues in the CDR3. V lost 2 bases and J lost 2, with 15 bases in between. The CDR3 spells CASSQPLTGLNYGYTF. DNA for the CDR3: TGCGCCAGCAGCCAACCTTTGACAGGTTTAAACTATGGCTACACCTTC.

The chain recombines TRBV18 with TRBJ1-3; no clear D. Trimming took 5 bases from V and 0 from J, leaving 11 bases between them. Germline assignment: CDR1 KGHSH and CDR2 LQKENI. This CDR3 spans 15 amino acids. The CDR3 bases are TGTGCCAGCTCAGTCGCAAGGAGCTCTGGAAACACCATATATTTT. Encoded protein: CASSVARSSGNTIYF.

The chain carries TRBV3-1 (or the pseudogene TRBV3-2) and TRBJ2-3; TRBD2 agrees at 8 bases. The CDR3 spans 16 residues. Germline-derived CDR1 and CDR2 are LGHDT and YNNKEL (reference sequence). Losses at the gene ends were 4 bases for V and 4 bases for J; bases not matched to a gene: 10. CDR3 residues: CASSPPGRGEADTQYF. The CDR3 region has the DNA TGTGCCAGCAGCCCCCCAGGGCGGGGGGAGGCAGATACGCAGTATTTT.

The rearrangement uses TRBV18 and TRBJ1-2; maybe TRBD1 (6 bases). Germline CDR1 KGHSH, CDR2 LQKENI. The CDR3 runs to 16 residues. V was shortened by 2 bases and J by 6 bases, with 19 bases between the two germline ends. The CDR3 DNA reads TGTGCCAGCTCACCAGCAAGTACCGGGACAAGGAATGGCTACACCTTC. Its protein is CASSPASTGTRNGYTF.

The V and J genes are TRBV3-1 (or the pseudogene TRBV3-2) and TRBJ2-3; D gene uncertain. This CDR3 is built from 14 residues. Germline CDR1 reads LGHDT; CDR2 reads YNNKEL (reference sequence). Deletions cut 2 bases from V and 5 bases from J, with 11 bases between. Here the CDR3 DNA reads TGTGCCAGCAGCCAAAGTATGGTCAGAGATACGCAGTATTTT. Its protein product is CASSQSMVRDTQYF.

The genes are TRBV18 and TRBJ1-2, with D unclear. The germline V and J ends were trimmed by 3 bases and 1 base, with 9 bases remaining between them. The germline CDR1 and CDR2 sequences are KGHSH and LQKENI. This CDR3 contains 14 residues. CDR3 in DNA: TGTGCCAGCTCACCTTCCCAGGTTAACTATGGCTACACCTTC. Protein product: CASSPSQVNYGYTF.

This chain connects TRBV5-6 to TRBJ1-1, with TRBD1 matching 8 bases. V gave up 2 bases and J gave up 6 bases; unmatched junction bases: 3. Germline V gene sequence: CDR1 SGHDT, CDR2 YYEEEE. The CDR3 has 13 amino acids. The CDR3 sequence is CASSLLTGAEAFF. CDR3 DNA sequence: TGTGCCAGCAGCTTATTGACAGGGGCTGAAGCTTTCTTT.

V is TRBV5-1 and J is TRBJ1-4; 11 bases match TRBD1. Germline V gives CDR1 SGHRS, CDR2 YFSETQ. The CDR3 totals 14 residues. The ends lost 4 bases at V and 8 bases at J; junction bases unmatched: 4. CDR3 DNA sequence: TGCGCCAGCAGCGGACAGGGGGCCGGGGAAAAACTGTTTTTT. It yields the protein CASSGQGAGEKLFF.

V gene TRBV11-1 combines with J gene TRBJ2-7; maybe TRBD1 (6 bases). Germline CDR1 is SGHAT and CDR2 is FQDESV (reference sequence). Between the trimmed V and J ends, which lost 4 bases and 3 bases, there was a span of 16 bases. The CDR3 is 15 residues long. The CDR3 nucleotides are TGTGCCAGCAGCTCCCCGGGACAAAGTGTCTACGAGCAGTACTTC. This sequence encodes CASSSPGQSVYEQYF.